This T cell receptor (beta chain) was sequenced during a study of OX40 agonist ivuxolimab in advanced cancers. General notes on the study: Ivuxolimab was an agonistic, fully human IgG2 monoclonal antibody directed against OX40 (CD134), a costimulatory receptor. Intravenous ivuxolimab was administered to patients every 2 weeks at six dose levels: 0.01, 0.1, 0.3, 1.5, 3 and 10 mg/kg. Among the 50 to 55 dose-escalation patients, approximately 20 had hepatocellular carcinoma, approximately 15 melanoma, 9 renal cell carcinoma and 9 head and neck cancer. The dose-escalation cohort was roughly 83% male with a mean age of 60 years, ranging from roughly 20 to 85. Prior anti-PD-1, anti-PD-L1 or anti-CTLA-4 therapy was permitted, and 40% of dose-escalation patients had received checkpoint inhibitors. Three dose-escalation patients achieved partial responses, one with hepatocellular carcinoma and two with cutaneous melanoma. Peripheral TCRbeta sequencing aimed to test whether ivuxolimab altered TCR sequence diversity and caused clonal T-cell expansion. The paper reports the monotherapy dose-escalation portion (N of about 54 patients) of the phase I ivuxolimab trial. Broad study findings and their caveats: In partial responders in the 0.1-3.0 mg/kg groups, normalized peripheral clonal expansion was found to be among the lowest, especially among CD8+ T cells. Clonal expansion of both CD4+ and CD8+ blood T cells was observed from baseline to week 6 at doses 0.1 to 3.0 mg/kg. After ivuxolimab, expanded clones were on average more numerous among CD8+ T cells than among CD4+ T cells. Low levels of normalized T-cell clonal expansion were also seen in some patients who did not respond. The antigen specificity of the peripheral T cells that underwent clonal expansion was not determined.

Concerning this clone itself: Its antigen is currently not known. It has no much larger one-base neighbor in the sample; base qualities were not kept.

There are 16 amino acids in the CDR3, from cysteine to phenylalanine inclusive. Of the read, only the CDR3 DNA is kept; its 48 bases are in frame from base 1. From the germline V gene, CDR1 is SNHLY and CDR2 is FYNNEI. Cut back by 4 bases and 8 bases, the V and J ends lie 22 bases apart. For sequencing of the TCRbeta CDR3 region, genomic DNA was extracted from the sorted cells. The immunoSEQ Assay was used to sequence the TCRbeta CDR3 regions. The immuneACCESS repertoire file appears here via TCRdb, limited to in-frame rearrangements. These files lack a portion of the clones; in checked studies, under half of the deficit traces to unresolved V genes, and the cause of the others is not known. The sample includes under 20,000 clones, with roughly nine tenths observed a single time. Around a sixth of the sample goes to the ten largest clones. Patients with a history of autoimmune disease or receiving systemic immunosuppression were excluded from the trial. Peripheral blood for TCR sequencing was collected from all dose cohorts at baseline, on cycle 4 day 1, and on cycle 7 day 1. Samples came from an open-label, multicenter, first-in-human phase I dose-escalation trial of ivuxolimab. Adults with locally advanced or metastatic melanoma, renal cell carcinoma, hepatocellular carcinoma or head and neck squamous cell carcinoma were enrolled in the trial. Before TCR sequencing, CD4+ T cells and CD8+ T cells from peripheral blood were sorted into separate populations.

This chain joins TRBV2 to TRBJ2-3; TRBD2 is perhaps the D gene, given 6 matching bases. This clonotype was obtained from an adult with an advanced solid tumor such as melanoma, head and neck, liver or kidney cancer. Sample: CD4+ or CD8+ T cells sorted from blood, taken in a trial of the OX40 agonist ivuxolimab. Here is the DNA: TGTGCCAGCAGTGCCTCAAGGGGCGTCGGGAGCGGTACGCAGTATTTT. Its protein reads: CASSASRGVGSGTQYF.